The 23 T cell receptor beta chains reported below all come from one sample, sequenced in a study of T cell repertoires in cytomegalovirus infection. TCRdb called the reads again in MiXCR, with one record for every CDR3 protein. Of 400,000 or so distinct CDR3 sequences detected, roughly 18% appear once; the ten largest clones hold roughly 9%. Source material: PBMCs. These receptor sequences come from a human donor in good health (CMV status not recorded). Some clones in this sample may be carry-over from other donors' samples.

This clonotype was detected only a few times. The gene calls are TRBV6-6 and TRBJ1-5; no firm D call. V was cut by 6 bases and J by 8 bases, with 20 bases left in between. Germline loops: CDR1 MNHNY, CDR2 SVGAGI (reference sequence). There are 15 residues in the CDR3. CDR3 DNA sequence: TGTGCCAGCAGCCCCGCTTACCGTCCGACGGAGCCCCAGCATTTT. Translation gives CASSPAYRPTEPQHF.

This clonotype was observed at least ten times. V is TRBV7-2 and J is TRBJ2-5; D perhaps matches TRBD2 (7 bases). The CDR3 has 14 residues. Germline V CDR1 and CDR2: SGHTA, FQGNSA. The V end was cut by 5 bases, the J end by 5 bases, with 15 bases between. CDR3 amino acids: CASSRGGAEETQYF. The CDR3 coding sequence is TGTGCCAGCAGCCGAGGGGGGGCTGAGGAGACCCAGTACTTC.

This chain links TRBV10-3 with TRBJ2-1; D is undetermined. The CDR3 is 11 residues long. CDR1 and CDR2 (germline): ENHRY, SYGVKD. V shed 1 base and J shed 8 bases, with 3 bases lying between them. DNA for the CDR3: TGTGCCATCAGTGAGTACTATGAGCAGTTCTTC. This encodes CAISEYYEQFF.

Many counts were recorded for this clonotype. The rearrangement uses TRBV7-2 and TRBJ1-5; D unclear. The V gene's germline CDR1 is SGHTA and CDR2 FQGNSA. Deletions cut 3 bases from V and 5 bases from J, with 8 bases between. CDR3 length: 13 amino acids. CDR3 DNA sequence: TGTGCCAGCAGCTTGAATTTCGATCAGCCCCAGCATTTT. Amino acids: CASSLNFDQPQHF.

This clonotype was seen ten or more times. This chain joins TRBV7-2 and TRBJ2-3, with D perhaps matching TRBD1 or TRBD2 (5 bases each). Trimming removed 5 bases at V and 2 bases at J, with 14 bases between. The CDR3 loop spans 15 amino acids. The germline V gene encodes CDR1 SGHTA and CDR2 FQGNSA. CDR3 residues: CASSNQGRDTDTQYF. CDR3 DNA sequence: TGTGCCAGCAGCAATCAGGGCCGGGACACAGATACGCAGTATTTT.

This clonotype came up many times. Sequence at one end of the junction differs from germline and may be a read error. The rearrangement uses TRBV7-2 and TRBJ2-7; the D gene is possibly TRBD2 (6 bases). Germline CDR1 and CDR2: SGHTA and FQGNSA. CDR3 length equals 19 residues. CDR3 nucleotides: TGCGCCAGCAGCTTACGAGCCGCGGTCGGCGGGAAGGGGATTTACGAGCAGTACTTC. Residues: CASSLRAAVGGKGIYEQYF.

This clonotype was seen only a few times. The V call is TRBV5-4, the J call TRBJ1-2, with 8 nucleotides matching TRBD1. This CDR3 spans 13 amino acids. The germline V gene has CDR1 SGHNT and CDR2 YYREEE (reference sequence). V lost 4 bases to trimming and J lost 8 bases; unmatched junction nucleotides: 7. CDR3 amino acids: CASSLDRDGGYTF. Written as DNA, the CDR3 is TGTGCCAGCAGCCTGGACAGGGACGGCGGCTACACCTTC. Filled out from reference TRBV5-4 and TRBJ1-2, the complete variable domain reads ETGVTQSPTHLIKTRGQQVTLRCSSQSGHNTVSWYQQALGQGPQFIFQYYREEENGRGNFPPRFSGLQFPNYSSELNVNALELDDSALYLCASSLDRDGGYTFGSGTRLTVV.

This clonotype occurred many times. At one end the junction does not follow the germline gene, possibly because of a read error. The CDR3: CASSLDPLSDCRF. CDR3 in DNA: TGTGCCAGCAGCTTAGACCCTCTGTCCGATTGTCGCTTT. This sequence joins TRBV7-2 and TRBJ1-6; D is undetermined. CDR3 size: 13 residues. Germline-derived CDR1 and CDR2 are SGHTA and FQGNSA.

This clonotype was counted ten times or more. The CDR3 protein is CASSDGPGQETQYF. CDR3 coding DNA: TGTGCCAGCAGCGATGGTCCAGGGCAAGAGACCCAGTACTTC. The chain has TRBV7-2 and TRBJ2-5, with D possibly matching TRBD1 (5 bases). V lost 5 bases and J 2 bases, leaving 12 bases between the germline ends. Germline loops: CDR1 SGHTA, CDR2 FQGNSA. The CDR3 covers 14 residues.

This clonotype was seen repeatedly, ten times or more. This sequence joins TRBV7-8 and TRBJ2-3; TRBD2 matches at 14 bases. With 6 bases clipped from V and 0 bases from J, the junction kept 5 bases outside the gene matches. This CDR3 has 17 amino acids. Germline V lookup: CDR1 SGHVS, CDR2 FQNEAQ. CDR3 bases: TGTGCCAGCAGTTATGGGACTAGCGGGGGAAGCACAGATACGCAGTATTTT. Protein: CASSYGTSGGSTDTQYF.

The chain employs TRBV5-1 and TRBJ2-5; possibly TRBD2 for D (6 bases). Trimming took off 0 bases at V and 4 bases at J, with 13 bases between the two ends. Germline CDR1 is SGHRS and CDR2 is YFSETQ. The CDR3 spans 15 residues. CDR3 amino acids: CASSLEPGSRETQYF. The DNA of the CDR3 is TGCGCCAGCAGCTTGGAACCCGGGAGCCGAGAGACCCAGTACTTC. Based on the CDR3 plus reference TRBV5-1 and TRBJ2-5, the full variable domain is KAGVTQTPRYLIKTRGQQVTLSCSPISGHRSVSWYQQTPGQGLQFLFEYFSETQRNKGNFPGRFSGRQFSNSRSEMNVSTLELGDSALYLCASSLEPGSRETQYFGPGTRLLVL.

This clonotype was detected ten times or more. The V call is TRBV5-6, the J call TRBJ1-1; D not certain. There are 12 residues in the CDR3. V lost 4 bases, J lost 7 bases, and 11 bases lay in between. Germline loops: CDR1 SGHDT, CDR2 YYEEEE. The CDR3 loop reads CASSRDEIEAFF. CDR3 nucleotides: TGTGCCAGCAGCCGAGATGAAATTGAAGCTTTCTTT. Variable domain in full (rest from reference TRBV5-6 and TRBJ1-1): DAGVTQSPTHLIKTRGQQVTLRCSPKSGHDTVSWYQQALGQGPQFIFQYYEEEERQRGNFPDRFSGHQFPNYSSELNVNALLLGDSALYLCASSRDEIEAFFGQGTRLTVV.

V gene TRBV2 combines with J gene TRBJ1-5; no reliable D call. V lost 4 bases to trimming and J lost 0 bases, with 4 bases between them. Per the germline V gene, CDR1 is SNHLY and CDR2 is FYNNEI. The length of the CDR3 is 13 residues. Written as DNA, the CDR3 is TGTGCCAGCAGTGGGGATAGCAATCAGCCCCAGCATTTT. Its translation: CASSGDSNQPQHF. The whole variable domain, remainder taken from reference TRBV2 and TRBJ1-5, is EPEVTQTPSHQVTQMGQEVILRCVPISNHLYFYWYRQILGQKVEFLVSFYNNEISEKSEIFDDQFSVERPDGSNFTLKIRSTKLEDSAMYFCASSGDSNQPQHFGDGTRLSIL.

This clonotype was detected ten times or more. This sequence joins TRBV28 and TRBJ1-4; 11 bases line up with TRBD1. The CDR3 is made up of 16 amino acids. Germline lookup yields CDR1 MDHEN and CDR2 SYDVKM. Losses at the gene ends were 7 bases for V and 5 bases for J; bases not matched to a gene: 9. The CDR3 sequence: CASNGQGAGGNEKLFF. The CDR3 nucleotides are TGTGCCAGCAACGGACAGGGGGCAGGTGGGAATGAAAAACTGTTTTTT.

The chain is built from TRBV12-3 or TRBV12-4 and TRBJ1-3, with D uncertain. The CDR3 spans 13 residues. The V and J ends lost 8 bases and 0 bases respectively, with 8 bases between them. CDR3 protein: CASAEGSGNTIYF. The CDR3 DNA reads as TGTGCCAGCGCTGAGGGCTCTGGAAACACCATATATTTT.

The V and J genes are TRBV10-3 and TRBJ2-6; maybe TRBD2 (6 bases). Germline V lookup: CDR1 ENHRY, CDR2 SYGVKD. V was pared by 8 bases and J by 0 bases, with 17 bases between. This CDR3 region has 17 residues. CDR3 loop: CAIQSLEGNSGANVLTF. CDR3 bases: TGTGCCATCCAATCTTTGGAGGGAAACTCTGGGGCCAACGTCCTGACTTTC.

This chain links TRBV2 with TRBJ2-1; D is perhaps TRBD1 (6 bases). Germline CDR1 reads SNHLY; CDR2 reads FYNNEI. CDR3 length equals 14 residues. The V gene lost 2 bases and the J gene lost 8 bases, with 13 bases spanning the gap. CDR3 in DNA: TGTGCCAGCAGTGAACAGGGCAGGGGATATGAGCAGTTCTTC. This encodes CASSEQGRGYEQFF.

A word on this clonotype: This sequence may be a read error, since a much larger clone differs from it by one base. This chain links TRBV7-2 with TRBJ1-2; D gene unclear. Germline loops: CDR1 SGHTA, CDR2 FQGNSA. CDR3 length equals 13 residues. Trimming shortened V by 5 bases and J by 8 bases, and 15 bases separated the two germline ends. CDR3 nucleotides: TGTGCCAGCAGCCCTGGGCTCACTAGGGGCTACACCTTC. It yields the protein CASSPGLTRGYTF. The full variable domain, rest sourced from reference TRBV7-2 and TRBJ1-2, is GAGVSQSPSNKVTEKGKDVELRCDPISGHTALYWYRQSLGQGLEFLIYFQGNSAPDKSGLPSDRFSAERTGGSVSTLTIQRTQQEDSAVYLCASSPGLTRGYTFGSGTRLTVV.

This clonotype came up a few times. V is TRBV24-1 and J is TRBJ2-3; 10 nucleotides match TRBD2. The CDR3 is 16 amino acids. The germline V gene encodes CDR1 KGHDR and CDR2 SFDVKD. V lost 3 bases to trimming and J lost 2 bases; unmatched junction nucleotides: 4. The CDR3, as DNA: TGTGCCACCAGTGATACCGGGACTAGCGACACAGATACGCAGTATTTT. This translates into CATSDTGTSDTDTQYF.

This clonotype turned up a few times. The CDR3 DNA reads TGCAGCGTTGAAGGGGGGCGTAGCACAGATACGCAGTATTTT. Translation gives CSVEGGRSTDTQYF. This chain uses TRBV29-1 with TRBJ2-3; TRBD1 is a possible D gene (6 bases). V lost 1 base, J lost 0 bases, and 8 bases lay in between. Germline lookup yields CDR1 SQVTM and CDR2 ANQGSEA. CDR3 size: 14 residues.

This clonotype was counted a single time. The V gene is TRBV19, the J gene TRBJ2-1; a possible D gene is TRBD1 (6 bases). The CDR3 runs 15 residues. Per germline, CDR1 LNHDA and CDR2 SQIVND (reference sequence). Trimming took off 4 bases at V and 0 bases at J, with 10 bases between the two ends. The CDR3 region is CASSKLDSSYNEQFF. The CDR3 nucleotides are TGTGCCAGTAGTAAGCTGGACAGCTCCTACAATGAGCAGTTCTTC.

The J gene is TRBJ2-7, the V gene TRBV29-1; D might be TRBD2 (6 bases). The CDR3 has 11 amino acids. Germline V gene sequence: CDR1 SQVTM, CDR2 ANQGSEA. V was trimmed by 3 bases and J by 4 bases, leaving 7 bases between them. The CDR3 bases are TGCAGCGTTGAGCTAGCGTACGAGCAGTACTTC. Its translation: CSVELAYEQYF.

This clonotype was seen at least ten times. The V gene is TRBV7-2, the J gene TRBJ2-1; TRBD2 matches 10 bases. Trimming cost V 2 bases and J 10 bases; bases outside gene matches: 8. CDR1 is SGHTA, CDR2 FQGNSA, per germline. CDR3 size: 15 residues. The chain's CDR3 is CASSLLLAGASEQFF. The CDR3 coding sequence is TGTGCCAGCAGCTTACTTCTAGCGGGGGCCTCGGAGCAGTTCTTC.